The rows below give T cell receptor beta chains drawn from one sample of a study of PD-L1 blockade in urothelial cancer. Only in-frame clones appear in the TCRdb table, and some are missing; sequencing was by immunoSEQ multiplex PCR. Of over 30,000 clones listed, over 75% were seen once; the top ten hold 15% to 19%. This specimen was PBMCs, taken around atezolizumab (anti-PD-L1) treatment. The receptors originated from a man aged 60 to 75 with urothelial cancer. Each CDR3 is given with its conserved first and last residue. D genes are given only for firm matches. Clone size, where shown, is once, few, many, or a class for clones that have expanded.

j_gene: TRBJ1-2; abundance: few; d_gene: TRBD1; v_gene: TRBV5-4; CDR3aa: CASSPWQGASAGYGYTF; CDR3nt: TGTGCCAGCAGCCCCTGGCAGGGGGCTTCTGCGGGCTATGGCTACACCTTC
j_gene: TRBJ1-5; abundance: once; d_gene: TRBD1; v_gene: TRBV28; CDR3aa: CASSLTSRQGNQPQHF; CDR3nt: TGTGCCAGCAGTTTAACGTCGAGACAGGGGAATCAGCCCCAGCATTTT
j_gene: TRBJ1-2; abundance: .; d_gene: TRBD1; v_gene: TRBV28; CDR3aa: CASSPGGQWGNGYTF; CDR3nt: TGTGCCAGCAGTCCCGGGGGACAGTGGGGTAATGGCTACACCTTC
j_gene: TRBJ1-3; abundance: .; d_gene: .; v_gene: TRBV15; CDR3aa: CATSRDSRRAGGGNTIYF; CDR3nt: TGTGCCACCAGCAGAGATTCACGGAGGGCAGGAGGTGGAAACACCATATATTTT
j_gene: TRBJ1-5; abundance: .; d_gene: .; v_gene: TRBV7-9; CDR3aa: CASSYAFGWLSAQPQHF; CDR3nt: TGTGCCAGCAGCTACGCCTTCGGGTGGTTAAGTGCTCAGCCCCAGCATTTT
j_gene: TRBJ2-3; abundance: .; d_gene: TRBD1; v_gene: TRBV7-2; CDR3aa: CASSLANRGRVSDTQYF; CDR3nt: TGTGCCAGCAGCTTAGCGAACAGGGGGCGGGTTTCAGATACGCAGTATTTT
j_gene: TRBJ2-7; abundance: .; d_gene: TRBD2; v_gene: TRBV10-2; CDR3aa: CASSGLAGLYEQYF; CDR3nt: TGCGCCAGCAGTGGACTAGCGGGCCTCTACGAGCAGTACTTC
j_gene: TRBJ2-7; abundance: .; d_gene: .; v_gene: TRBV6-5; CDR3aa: CASCPGTAATYEQYF; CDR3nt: TGTGCCAGCTGCCCCGGGACTGCAGCCACCTACGAGCAGTACTTC
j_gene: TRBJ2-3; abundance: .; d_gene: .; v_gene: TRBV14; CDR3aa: CASSPGVTQYF; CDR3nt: TGTGCCAGCAGCCCGGGAGTTACGCAGTATTTT
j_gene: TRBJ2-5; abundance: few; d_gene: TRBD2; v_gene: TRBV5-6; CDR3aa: CASSLYGVGLAVRETQYF; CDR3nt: TGTGCCAGCAGCTTGTATGGGGTGGGACTAGCGGTCCGGGAGACCCAGTACTTC
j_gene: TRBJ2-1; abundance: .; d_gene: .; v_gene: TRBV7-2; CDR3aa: CASSLMGGSYNEQFF; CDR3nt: TGTGCCAGCAGCTTGATGGGGGGTTCCTACAATGAGCAGTTCTTC
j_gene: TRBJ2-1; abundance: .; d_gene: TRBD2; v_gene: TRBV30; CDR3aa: CAWSTKGTRMSNEQFF; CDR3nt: TGTGCCTGGAGTACCAAGGGGACTAGGATGAGCAATGAGCAGTTCTTC
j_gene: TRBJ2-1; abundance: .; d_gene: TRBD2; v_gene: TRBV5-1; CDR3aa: CASSLVTSGRNEQFF; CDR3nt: TGCGCCAGCAGCTTGGTTACTAGCGGGAGGAATGAGCAGTTCTTC
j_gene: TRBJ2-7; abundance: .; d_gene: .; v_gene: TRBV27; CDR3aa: CASSSVRTSSSHEQYF; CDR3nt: TGTGCCAGCAGTTCGGTCCGTACTAGCTCGTCCCACGAGCAGTACTTC
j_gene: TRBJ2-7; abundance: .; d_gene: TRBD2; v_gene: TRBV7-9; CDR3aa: CASSIPPRLAGVTYEQYF; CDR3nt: TGTGCCAGCAGCATACCACCCCGACTAGCGGGAGTTACCTACGAGCAGTACTTC
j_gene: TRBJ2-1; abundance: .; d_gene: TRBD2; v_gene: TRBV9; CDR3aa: CASSGGVAGVNNEQFF; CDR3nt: TGTGCCAGCAGCGGGGGGGTAGCGGGAGTCAACAATGAGCAGTTCTTC
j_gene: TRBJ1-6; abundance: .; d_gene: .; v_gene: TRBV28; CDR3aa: CASSSTGLPLHF; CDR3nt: TGTGCCAGCAGTTCAACTGGGCTACCCCTCCACTTT
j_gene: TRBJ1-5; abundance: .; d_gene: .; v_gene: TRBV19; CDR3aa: CASHPRGGGSNQPQHF; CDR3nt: TGTGCCAGCCACCCCCGGGGGGGTGGTAGCAATCAGCCCCAGCATTTT
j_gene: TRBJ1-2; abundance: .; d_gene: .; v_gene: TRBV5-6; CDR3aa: CASSFGQTTYGYTF; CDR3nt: TGTGCCAGCAGCTTCGGACAGACCACCTATGGCTACACCTTC
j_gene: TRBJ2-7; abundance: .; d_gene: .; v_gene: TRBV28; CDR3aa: CASSLTGYEQYF; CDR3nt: TGTGCCAGCAGTCTAACAGGCTACGAGCAGTACTTC
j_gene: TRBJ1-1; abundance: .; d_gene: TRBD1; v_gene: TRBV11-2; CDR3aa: CASSFGGGEVAFF; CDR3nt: TGTGCCAGCAGCTTCGGAGGGGGCGAGGTAGCTTTCTTT
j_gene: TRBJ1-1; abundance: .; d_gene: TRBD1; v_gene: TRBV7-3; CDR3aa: CASTLGEDREAFF; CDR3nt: TGTGCCAGCACCCTAGGGGAGGACAGGGAAGCTTTCTTT
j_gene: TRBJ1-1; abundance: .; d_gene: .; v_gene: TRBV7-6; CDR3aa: CASSHPRDNTEAFF; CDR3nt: TGTGCCAGCAGCCACCCCCGGGATAACACTGAAGCTTTCTTT
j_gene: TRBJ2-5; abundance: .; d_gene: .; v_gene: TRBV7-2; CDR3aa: CASSPTGPETQYF; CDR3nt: TGTGCCAGCAGCCCCACAGGGCCGGAGACCCAGTACTTC
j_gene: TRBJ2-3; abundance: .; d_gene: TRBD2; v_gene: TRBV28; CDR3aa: CASSPSRQGGADTQYF; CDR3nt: TGTGCCAGCAGTCCCTCCCGCCAGGGAGGGGCAGATACGCAGTATTTT
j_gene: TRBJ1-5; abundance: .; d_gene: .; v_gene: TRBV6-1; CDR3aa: CASSEGLFSNQPQHF; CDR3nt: TGTGCCAGCAGTGAAGGGCTTTTTAGCAATCAGCCCCAGCATTTT
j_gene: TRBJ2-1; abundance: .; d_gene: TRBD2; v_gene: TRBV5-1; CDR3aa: CASSVGTGASGNEQFF; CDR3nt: TGCGCCAGCAGCGTGGGGACCGGGGCTAGCGGCAATGAGCAGTTCTTC
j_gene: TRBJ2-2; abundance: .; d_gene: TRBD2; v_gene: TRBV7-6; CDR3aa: CASMGLAGGTGELFF; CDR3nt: TGTGCCAGCATGGGACTAGCGGGAGGGACCGGGGAGCTGTTTTTT
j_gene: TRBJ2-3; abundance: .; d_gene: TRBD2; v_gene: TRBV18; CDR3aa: CASSRLAGATDTQYF; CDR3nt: TGTGCCAGCTCACGACTAGCGGGAGCCACAGATACGCAGTATTTT
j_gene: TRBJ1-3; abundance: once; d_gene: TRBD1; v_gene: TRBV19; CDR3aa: CASSTHPGQSLGNTIYF; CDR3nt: TGTGCCAGTAGTACCCACCCGGGACAGTCCCTGGGAAACACCATATATTTT
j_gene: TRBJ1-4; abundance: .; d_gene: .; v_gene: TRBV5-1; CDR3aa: CASSSQGSTNEKLFF; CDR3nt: TGCGCCAGCAGCTCACAGGGTTCAACTAATGAAAAACTGTTTTTT
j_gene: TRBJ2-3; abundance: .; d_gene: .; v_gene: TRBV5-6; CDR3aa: CASTQRRPSTDTQYF; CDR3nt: TGTGCCAGCACCCAGCGCCGGCCTAGCACAGATACGCAGTATTTT
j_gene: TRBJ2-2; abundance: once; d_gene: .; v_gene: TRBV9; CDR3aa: CASSAPRGTGELFF; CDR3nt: TGTGCCAGCAGCGCCCCTAGGGGGACCGGGGAGCTGTTTTTT
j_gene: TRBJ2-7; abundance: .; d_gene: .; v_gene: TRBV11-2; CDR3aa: CASSLGQPYEQYF; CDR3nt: TGTGCCAGCAGCCTGGGACAACCTTACGAGCAGTACTTC
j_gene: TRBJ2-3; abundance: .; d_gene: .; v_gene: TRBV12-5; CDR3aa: CASGLELSTDTQYF; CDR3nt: TGTGCTAGTGGTTTGGAGCTGAGCACAGATACGCAGTATTTT